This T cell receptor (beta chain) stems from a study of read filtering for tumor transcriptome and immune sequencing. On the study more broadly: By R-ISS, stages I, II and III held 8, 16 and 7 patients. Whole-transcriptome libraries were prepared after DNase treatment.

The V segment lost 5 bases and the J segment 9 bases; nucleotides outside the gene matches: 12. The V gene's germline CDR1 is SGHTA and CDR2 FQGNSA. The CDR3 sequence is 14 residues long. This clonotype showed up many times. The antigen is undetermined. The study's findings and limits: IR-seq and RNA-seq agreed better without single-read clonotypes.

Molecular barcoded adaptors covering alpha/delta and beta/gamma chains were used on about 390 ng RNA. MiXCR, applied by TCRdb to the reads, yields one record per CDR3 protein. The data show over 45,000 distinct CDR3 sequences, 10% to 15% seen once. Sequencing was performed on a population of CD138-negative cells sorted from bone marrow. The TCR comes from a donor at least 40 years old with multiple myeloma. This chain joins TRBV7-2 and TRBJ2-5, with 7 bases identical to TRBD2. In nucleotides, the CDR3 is TGTGCCAGCAGCCACAACCGGGGGGAATCGGCCCAGTACTTC. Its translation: CASSHNRGESAQYF.